This TCR beta chain was found in a study of response to subunit inactivated influenza vaccine. Study-wide findings and caveats: That few new T cells are recruited by each seasonal influenza vaccination was the authors' suggestion.

This clonotype was seen more than once but under ten times. What it binds is not known. TCRdb redid the calling of the RT-PCR reads with MiXCR, one entry per CDR3 protein. The data contain about half a million distinct CDR3 sequences, approximately 24% of them seen just once; the ten biggest clones take up approximately 2%. The CDR3 spans 14 residues. V lost 6 bases and J lost 7; bases outside the gene matches: 11. Germline assignment: CDR1 DFQATT and CDR2 SNEGSKA (reference sequence). The material was CD4+ T cells sorted from PBMCs, obtained roughly 5 days after vaccination. The chain combines TRBV20-1 with TRBJ2-1; 8 bases fit TRBD2. This clonotype was sampled from a man aged 50 to 60 who received an inactivated influenza vaccine. DNA of the CDR3: TGCAGTGCCTGGAAATCGGGACTAGTGAATGAGCAGTTCTTC. Amino acids: CSAWKSGLVNEQFF.